One sample yielded the 14 T cell receptor beta chains listed below, sequenced in a study of blood T cell repertoires in COVID-19. The repertoire was sequenced with immunoSEQ multiplex PCR; TCRdb's copy has only in-frame clones and lacks some. The sample has about 200,000 clones; less than 85% are singletons. Material: peripheral blood. Receptors originate from a woman between 65 and 79 years old with acute or convalescent COVID-19.

This clone was counted only a few times. The chain uses TRBV10-3 and TRBJ2-3; 8 bases agree with TRBD2. This CDR3 is built from 15 residues. J lost 0 bases, V lost 3 bases, and 2 bases had no gene match. Germline lookup yields CDR1 ENHRY and CDR2 SYGVKD. The CDR3 loop reads CAISEPSGSTDTQYF. CDR3 DNA sequence: TGTGCCATCAGTGAACCTAGCGGGAGCACAGATACGCAGTATTTT.

The chain is built from TRBV5-4 and TRBJ1-5; possibly TRBD1 for D (6 bases). V was trimmed by 0 bases and J by 0 bases, leaving 13 bases between them. The CDR3 spans 17 residues. Germline V gene lookup returns CDR1 SGHNT and CDR2 YYREEE (reference sequence). The CDR3 nucleotides read TGTGCCAGCAGCTTGGGACCCACAGGGAGTAGCAATCAGCCCCAGCATTTT. This translates into CASSLGPTGSSNQPQHF.

The chain combines TRBV2 with TRBJ2-3, with D perhaps matching TRBD2 (6 bases). There are 16 residues in the CDR3. The ends were cut back, 5 bases at V and 1 base at J, with 16 bases in the middle. Germline V gene data show CDR1 as SNHLY and CDR2 as FYNNEI. The CDR3 loop reads CASSPGTSGGTDTQYF. The DNA of the CDR3 is TGTGCCAGCAGTCCTGGGACTTCAGGAGGCACAGATACGCAGTATTTT.

This clone was seen a few times. The chain couples TRBV9 to TRBJ1-1, with TRBD1 matching over 10 bases. The germline V gene encodes CDR1 SGDLS and CDR2 YYNGEE. This CDR3 is built from 17 residues. J gave up 2 bases and V 4 bases, and 11 bases lay outside the gene matches. CDR3 DNA: TGTGCCAGCAGCTTCTGGGACAGGGGACCGAAAAACACTGAAGCTTTCTTT. Translating it yields CASSFWDRGPKNTEAFF.

The chain recombines TRBV19 with TRBJ2-1; 13 nucleotides line up with TRBD2. The CDR3 loop spans 14 amino acids. V lost 10 bases to trimming and J lost 9 bases; unmatched junction nucleotides: 9. Per the germline V gene, CDR1 is LNHDA and CDR2 is SQIVND (reference sequence). The CDR3 sequence: CATRTSGRGVEQFF. The CDR3 nucleotides read TGTGCCACTCGGACTAGCGGGAGAGGTGTTGAGCAGTTCTTC.

J is TRBJ1-1 and V is TRBV27, with a possible D match to TRBD1 (6 bases). The CDR3 has 15 residues. Germline CDR1 MNHEY, CDR2 SMNVEV (reference sequence). The V end lost 4 bases, the J end lost 1 base, and 13 bases lay between the germline ends. CDR3 loop: CASSSTGSPNTEAFF. CDR3 in DNA: TGTGCCAGCAGTTCCACAGGGTCCCCGAACACTGAAGCTTTCTTT.

DNA of the CDR3: TGCGCCAGCAGCCCCGGACTAGCGGGAGGGTACCAAGAGACCCAGTACTTC. It translates to CASSPGLAGGYQETQYF. The rearrangement uses TRBV4-1 and TRBJ2-5, with TRBD2 matching over 15 bases. The CDR3 totals 17 residues. V shed 4 bases, J shed 0 bases, and the junction held 3 bases outside the gene matches. The V gene's germline CDR1 is MGHRA and CDR2 YSYEKL.

This chain links TRBV19 with TRBJ2-1, with 10 bases aligning to TRBD1. This CDR3 is built from 18 residues. Germline CDR1 is LNHDA and CDR2 is SQIVND (reference sequence). The junction had 13 bases not matched to a gene; V was cut back by 1 base and J by 7 bases. CDR3 residues: CASSIGSLGQGSWNEQFF. CDR3 DNA sequence: TGTGCCAGTAGTATAGGGAGTTTGGGACAGGGGAGCTGGAATGAGCAGTTCTTC.

This clone was counted a single time. This chain connects TRBV6-4 to TRBJ2-2; 10 positions agree with TRBD1. V lost 6 bases, J lost 5 bases, and 12 bases stayed unmatched. The V gene's germline CDR1 is MRHNA and CDR2 SNTAGT. The CDR3 has 17 amino acids. The CDR3 is CASRLPGQGKGTGELFF. CDR3 coding DNA: TGTGCCAGCAGGCTACCGGGACAGGGGAAGGGTACCGGGGAGCTGTTTTTT.

The chain is built from TRBV11-2 and TRBJ2-7, with D unresolved. V lost 6 bases and J lost 2, with 14 bases in between. The CDR3 consists of 14 residues. In germline, CDR1 is SGHAT, CDR2 FQNNGV. CDR3 nucleotides: TGTGCCAGCAGGCGTAACCTTGTACCCTACGAGCAGTACTTC. Its translation is CASRRNLVPYEQYF.

This chain links TRBV29-1 with TRBJ2-3; no clear D gene. From germline, CDR1 is SQVTM and CDR2 ANQGSEA. The CDR3 loop spans 12 amino acids. The germline V and J ends were trimmed by 3 bases and 2 bases, with 6 bases remaining between them. CDR3 residues: CSVDGYTDTQYF. The CDR3 DNA reads as TGCAGCGTTGACGGTTACACAGATACGCAGTATTTT.

This chain uses TRBV28 with TRBJ1-2, with D tentatively TRBD1 (6 bases). The germline V gene has CDR1 MDHEN and CDR2 SYDVKM. V lost 5 bases, J lost 1 base, and 8 bases lay in between. This CDR3 contains 13 residues. For the CDR3, the DNA is TGTGCCAGCAGTAAGGACAGTAACTATGGCTACACCTTC. This encodes CASSKDSNYGYTF.

The gene calls are TRBV7-9 and TRBJ2-2; D is ambiguous. Germline CDR1 reads SEHNR; CDR2 reads FQNEAQ (reference sequence). This CDR3 has 14 residues. Trimming shortened V by 5 bases and J by 1 base, and 8 bases separated the two germline ends. The CDR3 nucleotides read TGTGCCAGCAGCGACATCAGGAACACCGGGGAGCTGTTTTTT. It encodes CASSDIRNTGELFF.

For the CDR3, the DNA is TGCGCCAGCAGCCAAGAACCGACAGGGAGCACAGATACGCAGTATTTT. It is translated as CASSQEPTGSTDTQYF. This chain joins TRBV4-1 and TRBJ2-3, with 7 bases lining up with TRBD1. The trim removed 0 bases at V and 0 bases at J, leaving 3 bases unmatched. This CDR3 is 16 amino acids long. Germline V gene sequence: CDR1 MGHRA, CDR2 YSYEKL.